The subject of this entry is one T cell receptor beta chain. The antigen is not known. The data stem from a study of post-analysis software for immune sequencing data. Study information: Multiple sclerosis in the patients followed relapsing-remitting, secondary progressive and progressive-relapsing courses. General observations from the study: A few TRBV segments were significantly more frequent in patients than in controls. TRBV5-6, TRBV5-1 and TRBV20-1 were among these segments. F measure grouped same-batch samples tightly together.

Prepared libraries of TCR beta cDNA carried unique molecular identifiers. The source material, 1 to 10 million T cells, gave rise to 510,000 or so cDNA molecules. TCRdb itself ran the PCR reads through MiXCR, one entry per CDR3 protein. This table has some 890,000 distinct CDR3 sequences, about 50% appearing once. Trimming removed 6 bases from V and 1 base from J, with 18 bases in between. This CDR3 region has 15 residues. Germline V lookup: CDR1 DFQATT, CDR2 SNEGSKA (reference sequence). J is TRBJ1-1 and V is TRBV20-1; unclear D gene. This clonotype was obtained from a girl between 10 and 17 years old with multiple sclerosis. Sequenced material: blood. The CDR3 loop is CSAKVISAGNTEAFF. CDR3 in DNA: TGCAGTGCAAAGGTAATCTCCGCCGGGAACACTGAAGCTTTCTTT.